One sample yielded the 24 T cell receptor beta chains listed below, sequenced in a study of human T cells and chemical hapten exposure. TCRdb re-derived calls from the RACE reads in MiXCR, one entry per CDR3 protein. Altogether tens of thousands of distinct CDR3 sequences are present, about 9.4% being singletons, with the ten largest covering 11% to 15%. As to time point: pre-sensitization, week 0. Treatment indicated: therapeutic diphenylcyclopropenone sensitization with weekly scalp DPC. The source material was whole blood, sampled in connection with sensitization to the hapten diphenylcyclopropenone (DPC). The source is a woman between 35 and 50 years old with alopecia areata. Some clones in this sample may be carry-over from other donors' samples.

With respect to this clonotype: A much larger clone is a single base away; this may be a read error. V gene TRBV7-9 combines with J gene TRBJ2-7, with D uncertain. This CDR3 region has 12 residues. Per germline, CDR1 SEHNR and CDR2 FQNEAQ (reference sequence). The CDR3 spells CPSSLINYEQYF. Here the CDR3 DNA reads TGTCCCAGCAGCTTAATCAACTACGAGCAGTACTTC.

V usage is TRBV23-1 and J usage is TRBJ1-5, with D maybe TRBD1 (5 bases). TRBV23-1 is treated as an ORF (open reading frame) with a function not yet certain. Trimming pared 6 bases from V and 0 bases from J, leaving 18 bases between. There are 17 residues in the CDR3. The CDR3 here is CASSPGTAAYSNQPQHF. CDR3 sequence (DNA): TGCGCCAGCAGCCCAGGGACGGCAGCCTATAGCAATCAGCCCCAGCATTTT.

The V and J genes are TRBV11-2 and TRBJ2-1; 8 nucleotides line up with TRBD2. CDR3 length equals 14 residues. CDR1 is SGHAT and CDR2 is FQNNGV in the germline V gene. With V trimmed by 1 base and J by 6 bases, 2 bases remained unmatched. The CDR3 loop reads CASSLAGGPNEQFF. CDR3 bases: TGTGCCAGCAGCTTAGCGGGGGGGCCCAATGAGCAGTTCTTC.

The chain links TRBV5-1 to TRBJ2-3; perhaps TRBD1 as D (6 bases). In germline, CDR1 is SGHRS, CDR2 YFSETQ. V lost 4 bases to trimming and J lost 0 bases, with 15 bases between them. CDR3 length: 16 amino acids. The CDR3 DNA sequence: TGCGCCAGCAGCACCCGACAGGCGTCAAGCACAGATACGCAGTATTTT. Amino acids: CASSTRQASSTDTQYF.

This clonotype was detected ten times or more. V and J are TRBV6-2 or TRBV6-3 and TRBJ2-6; D is possibly TRBD1 (5 bases). Germline V lookup: CDR1 MNHEY, CDR2 SVGEGT. This CDR3 region has 15 residues. The V end was cut by 2 bases, the J end by 0 bases, with 5 bases between. CDR3 sequence (DNA): TGTGCCAGCAGTTACGACAGCTCTGGGGCCAACGTCCTGACTTTC. This encodes CASSYDSSGANVLTF.

This clonotype was seen repeatedly, ten times or more. The J gene is TRBJ2-2, the V gene TRBV5-1; TRBD1 agrees at 7 bases. Germline V gives CDR1 SGHRS, CDR2 YFSETQ. The CDR3 runs 15 residues. Unmatched junction bases numbered 5, after V lost 3 bases and J lost 3 bases. CDR3 protein: CASSSNRGDTGELFF. The CDR3 bases are TGCGCCAGCAGCTCTAACAGGGGTGACACCGGGGAGCTGTTTTTT.

This clonotype appeared many times. The V call is TRBV11-2, the J call TRBJ1-1; tentative D call: TRBD1 (5 bases). The germline CDR1 and CDR2 sequences are SGHAT and FQNNGV. The CDR3 covers 13 residues. The germline V and J ends were trimmed by 5 bases and 4 bases, with 11 bases remaining between them. CDR3 in DNA: TGTGCCAGCAGCCCCCCCGGGACCACTGAAGCTTTCTTT. This codes for CASSPPGTTEAFF.

This clonotype ranks as medium-sized. The chain uses TRBV5-1 and TRBJ2-3; unclear D gene. V lost 4 bases, J lost 2 bases, and 2 bases lay in between. The CDR3 contains 11 residues. Per the germline V gene, CDR1 is SGHRS and CDR2 is YFSETQ. Here the CDR3 reads CASSDTDTQYF. CDR3 in DNA: TGCGCCAGCAGCGACACAGATACGCAGTATTTT.

This clonotype showed up many times. The chain links TRBV20-1 to TRBJ1-5; D gene uncertain. Trimming pared 2 bases from V and 0 bases from J, leaving 5 bases between. This CDR3 has 13 amino acids. CDR1 and CDR2 from the germline V gene are DFQATT and SNEGSKA (reference sequence). CDR3 loop: CSARFLSNQPQHF. In DNA, the CDR3 is TGCAGTGCTAGATTTCTTAGCAATCAGCCCCAGCATTTT.

This clonotype was counted at least ten times. V usage is TRBV12-3 or TRBV12-4 and J usage is TRBJ2-5, with D possibly being TRBD1 or TRBD2 (5 bases each). V was trimmed by 3 bases and J by 3 bases, leaving 11 bases between them. This CDR3 has 14 residues. The CDR3 region has the DNA TGTGCCAGCAGTTTGTCAAGAGGGGAAGAGACCCAGTACTTC. It encodes CASSLSRGEETQYF.

This clonotype has ten or more counts. DNA for the CDR3: TGCGCCAGCAGCCGGACCTTAAACGGGGACACTGAAGCTTTCTTT. As protein: CASSRTLNGDTEAFF. The gene calls are TRBV4-3 and TRBJ1-1, with D unresolved. Germline CDR1 LGHNA, CDR2 YSLEER. V lost 4 bases and J 3 bases, leaving 15 bases between the germline ends. The CDR3 sequence is 15 residues long.

The sample holds many counts of this clonotype. The chain has TRBV4-1 and TRBJ2-2; no definite D call. The CDR3 has 13 residues. Germline V gene sequence: CDR1 MGHRA, CDR2 YSYEKL. With 5 bases removed from V and 2 bases from J, the gap between germline ends came to 6 bases. The CDR3 coding sequence is TGCGCCAGCAGCGGCTTCAACACCGGGGAGCTGTTTTTT. Its translation is CASSGFNTGELFF.

There are many counts of this clonotype. The chain recombines TRBV20-1 with TRBJ2-7, with D tentatively TRBD2 (6 bases). The CDR3 length is 15 residues. Trimming stripped 0 bases from V and 4 bases from J, with 16 bases between. Germline values: CDR1 DFQATT, CDR2 SNEGSKA (reference sequence). CDR3 nucleotide sequence: TGCAGTGCTAGAGATAGTGCGGGGACCCATTACGAGCAGTACTTC. It is translated as CSARDSAGTHYEQYF.

The table lists this clonotype with a few counts. CDR3 in amino acids: CASSLSMGTGGEKLFF. In DNA form, the CDR3 reads TGCGCCAGCAGTCTTAGCATGGGGACAGGGGGTGAAAAACTGTTTTTT. This sequence joins TRBV4-1 and TRBJ1-4, with 11 bases lining up with TRBD1. With 6 bases clipped from V and 7 bases from J, the junction kept 10 bases outside the gene matches. The germline V gene encodes CDR1 MGHRA and CDR2 YSYEKL. CDR3 length equals 16 residues.

This clonotype was recorded many times. The CDR3 loop reads CASSTGGTNRDTQYF. In DNA form, the CDR3 reads TGTGCCAGCAGCACCGGGGGGACAAATCGAGATACGCAGTATTTT. The chain carries TRBV7-3 and TRBJ2-3; maybe TRBD2 (7 bases). CDR3 size: 15 residues. Trimming pared 5 bases from V and 5 bases from J, leaving 17 bases between. Germline CDR1 reads SGHTA; CDR2 reads FQGTGA.

V and J are TRBV7-2 and TRBJ1-5; D might be TRBD1 (6 bases). Germline CDR1 reads SGHTA; CDR2 reads FQGNSA. This CDR3 spans 15 amino acids. V was pared by 3 bases and J by 4 bases, with 13 bases between. The CDR3 loop reads CASSLSGALNQPQHF. CDR3 DNA: TGTGCCAGCAGCTTGTCGGGGGCTCTAAATCAGCCCCAGCATTTT.

This clonotype was detected many times. The chain carries TRBV5-1 and TRBJ1-1; no definite D call. With 4 bases removed from V and 0 bases from J, the gap between germline ends came to 7 bases. The CDR3 extends over 13 amino acids. Per germline, CDR1 SGHRS and CDR2 YFSETQ. CDR3 bases: TGCGCCAGCAGCGGTGAGCTGAACACTGAAGCTTTCTTT. This sequence encodes CASSGELNTEAFF.

This clonotype was counted a few times. V is TRBV9 and J is TRBJ1-4, with 10 bases that match TRBD1. Per germline, CDR1 SGDLS and CDR2 YYNGEE. This CDR3 comprises 15 residues. Trimming cost V 2 bases and J 5 bases; bases outside gene matches: 3. The CDR3 nucleotides are TGTGCCAGCAGCGTTACGGGACAGGGGAATGAAAAACTGTTTTTT. Protein sequence: CASSVTGQGNEKLFF.

This rearrangement joins TRBV12-3 or TRBV12-4 to TRBJ1-1; 9 bases map to TRBD1. The ends lost 6 bases at V and 0 bases at J; junction bases unmatched: 5. The CDR3 runs to 15 residues. Written as DNA, the CDR3 is TGTGCCAGCAGGAGGGGACAGGGAGTGAACACTGAAGCTTTCTTT. Translation: CASRRGQGVNTEAFF.

This sequence joins TRBV11-2 and TRBJ1-2; 10 bases agree with TRBD1. The germline gives CDR1 SGHAT, CDR2 FQNNGV. The CDR3 is made up of 14 amino acids. Trimming took 2 bases from V and 7 from J; bases not matched to a gene: 4. CDR3 sequence (DNA): TGTGCCAGCAGCTTAAAGGGACAGGGGCTTGGCTACACCTTC. Translation: CASSLKGQGLGYTF.

This clonotype was found a few times. CDR3 nucleotides: TGTGCCAGCAGCAAAGTTGGGGCACAAGAGACCCAGTACTTC. This encodes CASSKVGAQETQYF. The J gene is TRBJ2-5, the V gene TRBV21-1; the table's D call of TRBD1 was not tested on the DNA. TRBV21-1 is tagged as a pseudogene. CDR3 size: 14 residues.

This clonotype was seen at least ten times. The genes are TRBV7-2 and TRBJ1-6, with a tentative D call TRBD1 (6 bases). Trimming pared 2 bases from V and 7 bases from J, leaving 15 bases between. Germline values: CDR1 SGHTA, CDR2 FQGNSA. CDR3 length: 16 amino acids. The CDR3 DNA follows: TGTGCCAGCAGCTTAATCGTTGGGCAGGGGAATTCACCCCTCCACTTT. Amino acids: CASSLIVGQGNSPLHF.

The chain uses TRBV12-5 and TRBJ2-3; TRBD1 matches 7 bases. The CDR3 covers 16 residues. Germline values: CDR1 LGHNT, CDR2 FRNRAP. The V segment lost 6 bases and the J segment 1 base; nucleotides outside the gene matches: 10. Written as DNA, the CDR3 is TGTGCTAGTGGCTCACACCCGGGACAGCGCACAGATACGCAGTATTTT. Amino acids: CASGSHPGQRTDTQYF.

This clonotype was recorded at least ten times. This sequence joins TRBV29-1 and TRBJ2-7, with 10 bases identical to TRBD1. The CDR3 extends over 14 amino acids. Germline V lookup: CDR1 SQVTM, CDR2 ANQGSEA. The V gene end was trimmed by 6 bases and the J gene end by 1 base; junction bases not matched to a gene: 6. CDR3 nucleotide sequence: TGCAGCGTGGGACCGGGACAGGGGTCCTACGAGCAGTACTTC. Protein: CSVGPGQGSYEQYF.